This note documents a single T cell receptor beta chain sequence. In Seattle, patients joined the study during active infection and were tracked longitudinally. Original data processing: Estimated nucleated cell counts came from reference gene primer amplification. The method was immunoSEQ multiplex PCR; TCRdb's version includes in-frame clones alone and lacks a portion of them. The V and J calls and clone size are taken from that table; D and trimming were inferred from the DNA. The sample includes 70,000 to 90,000 clones, 65% to 90% of them seen just once. The sample belongs to a study of blood T cell repertoires in COVID-19. Study as a whole: PBMCs, B-cell-depleted T cells, or T cells provided the cDNA or gDNA that made up the material.

The germline gives CDR1 KGHSH, CDR2 LQKENI. Trimming cost V 5 bases and J 5 bases; bases outside gene matches: 0. The CDR3 contains 11 residues. The sample was peripheral blood. J is TRBJ2-7 and V is TRBV18; 7 bases fit TRBD1. The receptor's source is a man aged 45-65 years with COVID-19, enrolled during active disease. The CDR3 region has the DNA TGTGCCAGCTCAACAGGGGACGAGCAGTACTTC. Translation: CASSTGDEQYF.